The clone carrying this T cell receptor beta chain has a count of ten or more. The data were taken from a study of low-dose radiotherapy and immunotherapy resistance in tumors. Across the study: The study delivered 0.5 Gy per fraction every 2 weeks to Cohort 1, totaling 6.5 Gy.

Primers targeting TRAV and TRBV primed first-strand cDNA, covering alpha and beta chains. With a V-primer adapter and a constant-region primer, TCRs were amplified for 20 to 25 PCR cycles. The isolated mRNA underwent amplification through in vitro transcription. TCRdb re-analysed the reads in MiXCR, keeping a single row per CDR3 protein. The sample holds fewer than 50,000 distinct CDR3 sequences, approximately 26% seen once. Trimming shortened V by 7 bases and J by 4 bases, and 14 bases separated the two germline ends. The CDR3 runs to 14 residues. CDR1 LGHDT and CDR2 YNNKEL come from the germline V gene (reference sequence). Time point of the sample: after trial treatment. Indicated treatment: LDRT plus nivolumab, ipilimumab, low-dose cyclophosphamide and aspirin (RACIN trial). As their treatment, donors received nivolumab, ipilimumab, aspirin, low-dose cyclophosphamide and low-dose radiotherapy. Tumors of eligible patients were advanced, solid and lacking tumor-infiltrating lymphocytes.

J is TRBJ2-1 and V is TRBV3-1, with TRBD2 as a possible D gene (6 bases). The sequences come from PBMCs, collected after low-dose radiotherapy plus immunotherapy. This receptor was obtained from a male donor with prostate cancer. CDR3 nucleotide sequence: TGTGCCAGCAAAGCGGGTGACATTTACAATGAGCAGTTCTTC. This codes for CASKAGDIYNEQFF.